This is a list of T cell receptor beta chains from one sample in a study of shared clonotypes between healthy human individuals. TCRdb's table, derived via immunoSEQ multiplex PCR, lists solely in-frame clones and lacks some. This sample has just over 2,000,000 clones, with 85% to 95% found just once. The sample comprised naive CD4+ T cells sorted from blood. Source of these receptors: a man aged 18 to 30 in good health. The CDR3 runs from the conserved cysteine through the conserved F or W. The D gene is left open where the match is weak. Size is stated for part of the rows, as once, few or many counts, or as a class when the clone is expanded.

clone size,V gene,J gene,D gene,CDR3 protein,CDR3 DNA
once,TRBV6-5,TRBJ1-6,-,CASGGASSPLHF,TGTGCCAGCGGAGGGGCGAGTTCACCCCTCCACTTT
once,TRBV4-1,TRBJ1-2,-,CASSQARELTFGYTF,TGCGCCAGCAGCCAAGCGCGGGAGTTGACGTTTGGCTACACCTTC
-,TRBV5-1,TRBJ1-1,-,CASSPIAGVGTEAFF,TGCGCCAGCAGCCCTATAGCGGGGGTGGGTACTGAAGCTTTCTTT
-,TRBV5-1,TRBJ2-1,-,CASSQRTSDNEQFF,TGCGCCAGCAGCCAGCGGACCTCAGACAATGAGCAGTTCTTC
-,TRBV29-1,TRBJ2-1,-,CSVVGKTYNEQFF,TGCAGCGTTGTCGGGAAGACCTACAATGAGCAGTTCTTC
-,TRBV19,TRBJ2-4,TRBD2,CASSTSGGLAKNIQYF,TGTGCCAGTAGCACTAGCGGGGGACTAGCCAAAAACATTCAGTACTTC
-,TRBV10-2,TRBJ2-7,-,CASRRTASSYEQYF,TGCGCCAGCAGACGGACAGCTTCCTCCTACGAGCAGTACTTC
-,TRBV9,TRBJ2-1,TRBD2,CASSVGGLYNEQFF,TGTGCCAGCAGCGTAGGGGGACTATACAATGAGCAGTTCTTC
-,TRBV7-2,TRBJ1-5,-,CASSSTVTNQPQHF,TGTGCCAGCAGCTCGACGGTTACCAATCAGCCCCAGCATTTT
-,TRBV16,TRBJ1-1,-,CASSQSRGTAFF,TGTGCCAGCAGCCAATCGCGGGGGACAGCTTTCTTT
-,TRBV2,TRBJ1-4,TRBD1,CASSRQGYSTNEKLFF,TGTGCCAGCAGCCGACAGGGGTATTCAACTAATGAAAAACTGTTTTTT
-,TRBV4-2,TRBJ1-1,TRBD1,CASSQDRSGGRVEAFF,TGTGCCAGCAGCCAAGATCGGTCAGGGGGAAGGGTTGAAGCTTTCTTT
-,TRBV18,TRBJ1-1,TRBD1,CASSPMGQLNTEAFF,TGTGCCAGCTCACCGATGGGACAGTTGAACACTGAAGCTTTCTTT
-,TRBV4-1,TRBJ2-3,TRBD2,CASSPRLAGGRDTQYF,TGCGCCAGCAGCCCCAGACTAGCGGGGGGTCGAGATACGCAGTATTTT
-,TRBV19,TRBJ2-7,TRBD1,CASSPTTGGWSSYEQYF,TGTGCCAGTAGCCCCACCACAGGGGGCTGGAGCTCCTACGAGCAGTACTTC
-,TRBV5-6,TRBJ1-4,-,CASSFGTPQGKLFF,TGTGCCAGCAGCTTCGGGACCCCGCAGGGAAAACTGTTTTTT
-,TRBV25-1,TRBJ2-2,-,CASSEGGKGVVGELFF,TGTGCCAGCAGTGAAGGAGGGAAGGGCGTCGTCGGGGAGCTGTTTTTT
-,TRBV9,TRBJ2-1,-,CASSVAAGYNEQFF,TGTGCCAGCAGCGTAGCGGCGGGCTACAATGAGCAGTTCTTC
-,TRBV2,TRBJ2-1,TRBD2,CASRATSGRAVYNEQFF,TGTGCCAGCAGGGCTACTAGCGGGAGAGCAGTTTACAATGAGCAGTTCTTC
many,TRBV10-3,TRBJ1-6,-,CAISESSGIYNSPLHF,TGTGCCATCAGTGAGAGCTCAGGGATCTATAATTCACCCCTCCACTTT
-,TRBV6-6,TRBJ2-5,TRBD2,CASSYPLAGDEHF,TGTGCCAGCAGTTACCCCCTAGCGGGGGACGAGCACTTC
-,TRBV7-2,TRBJ2-4,TRBD2,CASSSSGGGLAKNIQYF,TGTGCCAGCAGTTCTAGCGGGGGAGGGCTAGCCAAAAACATTCAGTACTTC
-,TRBV30,TRBJ1-2,-,CAWSHSLQGNYGYTF,TGTGCCTGGAGCCACTCTCTACAGGGAAACTATGGCTACACCTTC
-,TRBV30,TRBJ1-1,TRBD1,CAWQKGQGNTEAFF,TGTGCCTGGCAAAAGGGACAGGGTAACACTGAGGCTTTCTTT
-,TRBV19,TRBJ1-1,TRBD1,CASSIGQGMNTEAFF,TGTGCCAGTAGTATAGGACAGGGAATGAACACTGAAGCTTTCTTT
-,TRBV18,TRBJ1-2,-,CASSPPPLSPNYGYTF,TGTGCCAGCTCACCACCCCCACTCAGCCCTAACTATGGCTACACCTTC
-,TRBV9,TRBJ2-3,-,CASSPQPGGQDTQYF,TGTGCCAGCAGCCCTCAACCGGGGGGCCAAGATACGCAGTATTTT
-,TRBV7-8,TRBJ2-7,TRBD2,CASSLSGTYEQYF,TGTGCCAGCAGCTTAAGCGGGACCTACGAGCAGTACTTC
-,TRBV5-1,TRBJ1-1,-,CASSLVSGTNTEAFF,TGCGCCAGCAGCTTGGTGTCGGGGACGAACACTGAAGCTTTCTTT
-,TRBV11-2,TRBJ2-5,TRBD1,CASSFGTAQETQYF,TGTGCCAGCAGCTTTGGGACAGCGCAAGAGACCCAGTACTTC
-,TRBV7-2,TRBJ2-3,TRBD2,CASSSPGREFTDTQYF,TGTGCCAGCAGCTCTCCAGGGAGGGAGTTTACAGATACGCAGTATTTT
-,TRBV10-2,TRBJ1-6,-,CASSESGQGRSPLHF,TGCGCCAGCAGTGAGTCGGGGCAGGGTCGATCACCCCTCCACTTT
-,TRBV4-1,TRBJ1-2,-,CASSQGGQGKDGYTF,TGCGCCAGCAGCCAAGGAGGGCAGGGGAAGGATGGCTACACCTTC
-,TRBV6-5,TRBJ2-7,-,CASGNGGTGEQYF,TGTGCCAGCGGGAACGGCGGGACGGGAGAGCAGTACTTC
-,TRBV6-5,TRBJ1-4,TRBD1,CASRRTGNEKLFF,TGTGCCAGCAGGCGGACAGGAAATGAAAAACTGTTTTTT
-,TRBV5-4,TRBJ1-1,-,CASSIETRGTEAFF,TGTGCCAGCAGCATTGAGACCCGCGGTACTGAAGCTTTCTTT
-,TRBV6-6,TRBJ1-3,-,CASSSGSGNTIYF,TGTGCCAGCAGTTCTGGCTCTGGAAACACCATATATTTT
many,TRBV2,TRBJ1-2,TRBD1,CASRAVQGPSGGYTF,TGTGCCAGCAGGGCGGTACAGGGGCCGTCGGGCGGCTACACCTTC
-,TRBV5-6,TRBJ2-5,TRBD1,CASSLRDRASETQYF,TGTGCCAGCAGCCTTCGGGACAGGGCTTCCGAGACCCAGTACTTC
-,TRBV5-4,TRBJ2-5,-,CASSLGQHQETQYF,TGTGCCAGCAGCTTGGGGCAACACCAAGAGACCCAGTACTTC
-,TRBV30,TRBJ2-2,TRBD1,CAWSRQGAGELFF,TGTGCCTGGAGTCGTCAGGGGGCCGGGGAGCTGTTTTTT
-,TRBV19,TRBJ2-5,TRBD1,CASSMNRGETQYF,TGTGCCAGTAGTATGAACAGGGGGGAGACCCAGTACTTC
once,TRBV10-3,TRBJ2-1,-,CAIKGGGLILDEQFF,TGTGCCATCAAGGGAGGAGGGCTTATTCTCGATGAGCAGTTCTTC
-,TRBV5-1,TRBJ1-4,-,CASSPLTYTNEKLFF,TGCGCCAGCAGCCCGCTGACCTACACTAATGAAAAACTGTTTTTT
-,TRBV7-9,TRBJ2-1,-,CASSLTAGEFF,TGTGCCAGCAGCTTGACAGCCGGGGAGTTCTTC
-,TRBV6-1,TRBJ2-3,TRBD1,CASSMGQGATDTQYF,TGTGCCAGCAGCATGGGACAGGGGGCAACAGATACGCAGTATTTT
-,TRBV11-3,TRBJ2-2,-,CASSLVAGSTGELFF,TGTGCCAGCAGCTTAGTAGCAGGGAGCACCGGGGAGCTGTTTTTT
-,TRBV11-2,TRBJ2-1,TRBD2,CASTTERGGPNEQFF,TGTGCCAGCACCACCGAGCGGGGGGGCCCAAATGAGCAGTTCTTC
-,TRBV18,TRBJ1-1,-,CASSPLSMNTEAFF,TGTGCCAGCTCACCACTCAGCATGAACACTGAAGCTTTCTTT
-,TRBV5-6,TRBJ2-3,TRBD1,CASSFDRGLDTQYF,TGTGCCAGCAGCTTCGACAGGGGGTTAGATACGCAGTATTTT
-,TRBV27,TRBJ2-2,-,CASSTRDTSTGELFF,TGTGCCAGCAGTACCAGGGACACTTCTACCGGGGAGCTGTTTTTT
-,TRBV5-1,TRBJ2-1,TRBD2,CASSTIPVLAGSYNEQFF,TGCGCCAGCAGCACCATCCCGGTACTAGCGGGGTCCTACAATGAGCAGTTCTTC
-,TRBV6-4,TRBJ1-2,-,CARQGKYLRGYTF,TGTGCCAGGCAGGGGAAGTATTTGCGGGGCTACACCTTC
-,TRBV7-2,TRBJ2-2,TRBD1,CASSLTGTVNWVRPGELFF,TGTGCCAGCAGCTTAACTGGGACAGTGAATTGGGTCCGCCCCGGGGAGCTGTTTTTT
-,TRBV4-3,TRBJ1-1,TRBD1,CASSLDRGAEAFF,TGCGCCAGCAGCCTTGACAGGGGCGCTGAAGCTTTCTTT